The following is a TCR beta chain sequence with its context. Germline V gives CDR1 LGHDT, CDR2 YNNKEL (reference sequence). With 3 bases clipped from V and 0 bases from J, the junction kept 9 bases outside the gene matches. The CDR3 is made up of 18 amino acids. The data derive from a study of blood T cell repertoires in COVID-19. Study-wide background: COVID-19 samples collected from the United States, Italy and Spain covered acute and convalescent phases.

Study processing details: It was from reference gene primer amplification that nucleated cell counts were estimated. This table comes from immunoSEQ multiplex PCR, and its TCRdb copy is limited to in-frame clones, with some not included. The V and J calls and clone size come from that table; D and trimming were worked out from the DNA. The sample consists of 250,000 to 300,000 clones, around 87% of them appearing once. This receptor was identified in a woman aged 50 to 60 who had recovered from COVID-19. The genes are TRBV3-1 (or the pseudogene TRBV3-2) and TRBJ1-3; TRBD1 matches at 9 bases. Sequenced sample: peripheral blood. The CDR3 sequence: CASSQPGQGRASGNTIYF. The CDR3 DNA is TGTGCCAGCAGCCAGCCGGGACAGGGAAGAGCCTCTGGAAACACCATATATTTT.